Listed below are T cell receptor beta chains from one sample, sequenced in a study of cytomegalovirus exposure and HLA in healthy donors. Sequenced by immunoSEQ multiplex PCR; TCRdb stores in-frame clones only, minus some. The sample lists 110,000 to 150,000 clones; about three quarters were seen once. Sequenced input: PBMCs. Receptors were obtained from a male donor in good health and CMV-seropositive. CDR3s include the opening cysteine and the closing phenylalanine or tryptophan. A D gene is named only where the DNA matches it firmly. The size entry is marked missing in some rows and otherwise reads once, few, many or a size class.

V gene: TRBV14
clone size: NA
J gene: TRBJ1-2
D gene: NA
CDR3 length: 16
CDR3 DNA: TGTGCCAGCAGCCAAGGGGGCCATCACCTCAACTATGGCTACACCTTC
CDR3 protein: CASSQGGHHLNYGYTF

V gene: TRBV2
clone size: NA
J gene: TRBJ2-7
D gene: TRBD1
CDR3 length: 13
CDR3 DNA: TGTGCCAGCAGCGGACAGGGCCCCTACGAGCAGTACTTC
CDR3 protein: CASSGQGPYEQYF

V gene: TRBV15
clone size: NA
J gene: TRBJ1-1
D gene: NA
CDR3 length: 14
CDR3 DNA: TGTGCCACCAGCAGAGATGGGGGGGCCACTGAAGCTTTCTTT
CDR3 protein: CATSRDGGATEAFF

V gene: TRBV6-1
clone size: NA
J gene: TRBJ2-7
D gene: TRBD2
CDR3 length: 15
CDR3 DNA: TGTGCCAGCAGTGAGGATGCGGGGGGGCCGCAAGAGCAGTACTTC
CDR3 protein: CASSEDAGGPQEQYF

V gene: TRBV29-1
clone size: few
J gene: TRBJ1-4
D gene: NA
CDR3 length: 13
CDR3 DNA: TGCAGCGCTTGGGGGCTTACTAATGAAAAACTGTTTTTT
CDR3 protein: CSAWGLTNEKLFF

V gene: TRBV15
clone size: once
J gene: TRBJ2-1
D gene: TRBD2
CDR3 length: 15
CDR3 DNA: TGTGCCGCTACTAGCGGGAGTGAATGGTACAATGAGCAGTTCTTC
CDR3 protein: CAATSGSEWYNEQFF

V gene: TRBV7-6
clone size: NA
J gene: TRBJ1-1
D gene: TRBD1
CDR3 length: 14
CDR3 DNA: TGTGCCAGTGACAGGGAGATTCTGAACACTGAAGCTTTCTTT
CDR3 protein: CASDREILNTEAFF

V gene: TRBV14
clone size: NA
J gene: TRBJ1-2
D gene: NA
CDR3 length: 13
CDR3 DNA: TGTGCCAGCAGCCAAATCGGGGATGGCGGCTACACCTTC
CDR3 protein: CASSQIGDGGYTF

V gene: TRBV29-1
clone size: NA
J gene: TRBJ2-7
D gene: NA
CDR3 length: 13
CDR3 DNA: TGCAGCGTAACAACAGGAGCCCCTCGTGAGCAGTACTTC
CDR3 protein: CSVTTGAPREQYF

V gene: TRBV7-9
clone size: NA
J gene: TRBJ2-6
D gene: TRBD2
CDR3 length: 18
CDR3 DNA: TGTGCCAGCAGCGCGGGACTAGCGGGGGGAGATGGGGCCAACGTCCTGACTTTC
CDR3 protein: CASSAGLAGGDGANVLTF

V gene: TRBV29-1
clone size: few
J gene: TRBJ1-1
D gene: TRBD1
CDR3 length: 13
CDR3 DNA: TGCAGCGTTGCTGGCAGGGGGGAGACTGAAGCTTTCTTT
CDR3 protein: CSVAGRGETEAFF

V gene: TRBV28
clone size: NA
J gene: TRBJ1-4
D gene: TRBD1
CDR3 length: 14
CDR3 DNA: TGTGCCAGCAGCCGGGACAGGGGAAGTGAAAAACTGTTTTTT
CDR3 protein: CASSRDRGSEKLFF

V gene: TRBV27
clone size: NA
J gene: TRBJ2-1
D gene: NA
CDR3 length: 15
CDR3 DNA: TGTGCCAGCAGTCTTACTTTAGCGCGACTCAATGAGCAGTTCTTC
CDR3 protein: CASSLTLARLNEQFF

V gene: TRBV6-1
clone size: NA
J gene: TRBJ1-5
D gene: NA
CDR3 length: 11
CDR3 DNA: TGTGCCAGCAGTTCTCATCAGCCCCAGCATTTT
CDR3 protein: CASSSHQPQHF

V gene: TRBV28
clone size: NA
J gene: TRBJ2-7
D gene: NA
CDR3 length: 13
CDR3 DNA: TGTGCCAGCAGCATTTACAGGACCTACGAGCAGTACTTC
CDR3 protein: CASSIYRTYEQYF

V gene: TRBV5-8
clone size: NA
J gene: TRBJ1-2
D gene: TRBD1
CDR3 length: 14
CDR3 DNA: TGTGCCAGCAGCTTGAGACAGGGCCCCAACGGCTACACCTTC
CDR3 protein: CASSLRQGPNGYTF

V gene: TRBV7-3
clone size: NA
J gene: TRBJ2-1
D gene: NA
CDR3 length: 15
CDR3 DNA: TGTGCCAGCAGCTACCTTTTGCGGGATTTCAATGAGCAGTTCTTC
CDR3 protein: CASSYLLRDFNEQFF

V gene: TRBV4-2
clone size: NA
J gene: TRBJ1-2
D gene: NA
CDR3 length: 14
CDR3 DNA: TGTGCCAGCAGCCAAGATTTGGCGGGCAGGGGCTACACCTTC
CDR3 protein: CASSQDLAGRGYTF

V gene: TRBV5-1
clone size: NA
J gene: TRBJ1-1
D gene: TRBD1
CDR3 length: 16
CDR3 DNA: TGCGCCAGCAGCTTAAATTCCGGGACAGTGAACACTGAAGCTTTCTTT
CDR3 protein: CASSLNSGTVNTEAFF

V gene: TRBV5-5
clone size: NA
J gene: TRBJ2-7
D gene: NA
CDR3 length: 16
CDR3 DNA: TGTGCCAGCAGCTTACGCCTGGAGCTGACTTCCTACGAGCAGTACTTC
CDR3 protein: CASSLRLELTSYEQYF

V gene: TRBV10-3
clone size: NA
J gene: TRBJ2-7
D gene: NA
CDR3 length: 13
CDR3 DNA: TGTGCCATCAGCCTACAGGGTTCCTACGAGCAGTACTTC
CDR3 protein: CAISLQGSYEQYF

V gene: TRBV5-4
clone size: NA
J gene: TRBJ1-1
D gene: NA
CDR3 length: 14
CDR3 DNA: TGTGCCAGCAGCTCGGAGGGGCTGAACACTGAAGCTTTCTTT
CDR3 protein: CASSSEGLNTEAFF

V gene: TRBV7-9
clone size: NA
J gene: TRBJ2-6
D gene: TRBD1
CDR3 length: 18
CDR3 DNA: TGTGCCAGCAGCTTAGTAGGGGGCAGGCTCATCGGGGCCAACGTCCTGACTTTC
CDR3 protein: CASSLVGGRLIGANVLTF

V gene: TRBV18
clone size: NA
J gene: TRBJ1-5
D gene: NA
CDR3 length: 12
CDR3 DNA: TGTGCCAGCTCACGGCCCAATCAGCCCCAGCATTTT
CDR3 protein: CASSRPNQPQHF

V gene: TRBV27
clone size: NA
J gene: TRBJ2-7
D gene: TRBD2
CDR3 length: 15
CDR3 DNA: TGTGCCAGCAGTTCGGGACTAGCGGGGGGGTACGAGCAGTACTTC
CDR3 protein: CASSSGLAGGYEQYF

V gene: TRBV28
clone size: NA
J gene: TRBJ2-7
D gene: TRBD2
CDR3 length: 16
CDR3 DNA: TGTGCCAGCAGTTTCGAACTAGCGGAGGGGCCCTACGAGCAGTACTTC
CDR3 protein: CASSFELAEGPYEQYF

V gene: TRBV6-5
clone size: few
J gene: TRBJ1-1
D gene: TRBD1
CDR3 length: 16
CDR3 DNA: TGTGCCAGCAGTTGGCTTGAGACAGGGGCGAACACTGAAGCTTTCTTT
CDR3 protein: CASSWLETGANTEAFF

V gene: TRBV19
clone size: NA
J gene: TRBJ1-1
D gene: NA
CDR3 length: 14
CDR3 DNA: TGTGCCAGTAGCTTGGGCCGTACCAACACTGAAGCTTTCTTT
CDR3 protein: CASSLGRTNTEAFF

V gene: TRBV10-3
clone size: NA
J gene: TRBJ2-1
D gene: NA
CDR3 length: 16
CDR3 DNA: TGTGCCATCAGCTCGGGAGAGGGTCCCTCCTACAATGAGCAGTTCTTC
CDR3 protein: CAISSGEGPSYNEQFF

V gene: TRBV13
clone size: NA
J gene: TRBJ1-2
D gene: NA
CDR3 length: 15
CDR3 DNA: TGTGCCAGCAGCTTACTTCCCGACAGCCCCTATGGCTACACCTTC
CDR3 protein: CASSLLPDSPYGYTF

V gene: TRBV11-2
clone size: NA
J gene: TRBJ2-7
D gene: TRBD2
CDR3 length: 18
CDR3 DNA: TGTGCCAGCAGCCTACTCGCCGGGACTAGCGGGAGTTCCTACGAGCAGTACTTC
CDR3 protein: CASSLLAGTSGSSYEQYF

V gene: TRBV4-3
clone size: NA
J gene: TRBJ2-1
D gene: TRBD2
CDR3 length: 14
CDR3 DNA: TGCGCCAGCAGCCAAGATCAACTAGCGGATGAGCAGTTCTTC
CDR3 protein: CASSQDQLADEQFF

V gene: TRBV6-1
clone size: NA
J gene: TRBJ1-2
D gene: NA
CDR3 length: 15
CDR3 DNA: TGTGCCAGCAGTGAAGGTCAGGGCATTAACTATGGCTACACCTTC
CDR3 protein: CASSEGQGINYGYTF

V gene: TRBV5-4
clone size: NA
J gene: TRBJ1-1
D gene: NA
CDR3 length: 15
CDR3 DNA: TGTGCCAGCAGCCTGGTGGGGGCTCTGAACACTGAAGCTTTCTTT
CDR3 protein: CASSLVGALNTEAFF

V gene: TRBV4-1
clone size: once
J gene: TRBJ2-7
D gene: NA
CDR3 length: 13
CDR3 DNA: TGCGCCAGCGCTTCTACCGAATCCTACGAGCAGTACTTC
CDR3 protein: CASASTESYEQYF

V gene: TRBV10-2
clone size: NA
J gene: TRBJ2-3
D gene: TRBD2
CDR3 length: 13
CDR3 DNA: TGCGCCAGCAGTGATGGGAGCGGACTAGCGGAGTATTTT
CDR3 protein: CASSDGSGLAEYF

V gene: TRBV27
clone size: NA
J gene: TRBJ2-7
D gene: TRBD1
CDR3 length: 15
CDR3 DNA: TGTGCCAGCAGTCCCCCCGGGACAGGGGTCTACGAGCAGTACTTC
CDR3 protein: CASSPPGTGVYEQYF

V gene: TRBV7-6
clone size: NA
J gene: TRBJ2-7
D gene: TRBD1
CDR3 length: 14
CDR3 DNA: TGTGCCAGCAGCTTAGGGACAGGTACCTACGAGCAGTACTTC
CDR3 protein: CASSLGTGTYEQYF

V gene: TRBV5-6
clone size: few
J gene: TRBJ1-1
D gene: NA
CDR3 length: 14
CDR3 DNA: TGTGCCAGCAGGGCATGGGGAGGTCACACTGAAGCTTTCTTT
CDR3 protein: CASRAWGGHTEAFF

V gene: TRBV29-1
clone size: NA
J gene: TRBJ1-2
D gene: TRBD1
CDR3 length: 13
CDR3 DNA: TGCAGCGTTAGTCAGGGGGTCGACTATGGCTACACCTTC
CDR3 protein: CSVSQGVDYGYTF

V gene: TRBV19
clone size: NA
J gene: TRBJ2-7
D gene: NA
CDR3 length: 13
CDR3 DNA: TGTGCCAGTTCTAGGGAGACAGGCTACGAGCAGTACTTC
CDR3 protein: CASSRETGYEQYF

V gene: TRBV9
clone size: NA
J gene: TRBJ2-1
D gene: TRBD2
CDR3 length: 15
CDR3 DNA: TGTGCCAGCGGCGTAGCTGCGGGAGGGCCTAATGAGCAGTTCTTC
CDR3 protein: CASGVAAGGPNEQFF

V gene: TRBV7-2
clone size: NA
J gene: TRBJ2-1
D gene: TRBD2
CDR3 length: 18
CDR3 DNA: TGTGCCAGCAGGACCCTCGCGGGGGAGGGGAGCTCCTACAATGAGCAGTTCTTC
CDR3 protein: CASRTLAGEGSSYNEQFF

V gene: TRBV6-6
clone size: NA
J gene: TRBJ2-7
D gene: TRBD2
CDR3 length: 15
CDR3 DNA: TGTGCCAGCAGTTACAGGGGACTAGCGGGAGTCGAGCAGTACTTC
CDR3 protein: CASSYRGLAGVEQYF

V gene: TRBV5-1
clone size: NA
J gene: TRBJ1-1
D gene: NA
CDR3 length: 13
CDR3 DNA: TGCGCCAGCAGCTCCGGACTAAACACTGAAGCTTTCTTT
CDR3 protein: CASSSGLNTEAFF

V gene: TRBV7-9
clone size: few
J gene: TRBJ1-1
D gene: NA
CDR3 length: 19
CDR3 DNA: TGTGCCAGCAGCCTAGACTACGTGGGGCGTCGGCGGCCAAACACTGAAGCTTTCTTT
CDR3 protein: CASSLDYVGRRRPNTEAFF

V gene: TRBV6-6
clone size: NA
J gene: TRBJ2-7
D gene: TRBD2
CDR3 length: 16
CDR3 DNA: TGTGCCAGCAGTCAGACCCGTGGGGGGGGGATCTACGAGCAGTACTTC
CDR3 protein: CASSQTRGGGIYEQYF

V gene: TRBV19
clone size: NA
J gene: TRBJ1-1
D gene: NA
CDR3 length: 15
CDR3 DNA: TGTGCCAGTAGTCCCCCCGGGGGAGGGACCACTGAAGCTTTCTTT
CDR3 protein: CASSPPGGGTTEAFF

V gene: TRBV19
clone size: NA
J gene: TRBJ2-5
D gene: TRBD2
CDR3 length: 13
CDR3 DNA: TGTGCCAGTAGTTTGACTAGCGGGGGCCGAGAGTACTTC
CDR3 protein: CASSLTSGGREYF

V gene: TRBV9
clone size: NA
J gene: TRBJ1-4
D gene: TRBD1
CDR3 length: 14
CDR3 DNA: TGTGCCAGCAGCGGACCGGGACAGGGTGAAAAACTGTTTTTT
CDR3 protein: CASSGPGQGEKLFF

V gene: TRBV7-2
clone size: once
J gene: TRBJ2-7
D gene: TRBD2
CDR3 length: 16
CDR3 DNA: TGTGCCAGCAGCTTAGGGGTTAGCGGGGGGACCGGGGAGCAGTACTTC
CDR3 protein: CASSLGVSGGTGEQYF

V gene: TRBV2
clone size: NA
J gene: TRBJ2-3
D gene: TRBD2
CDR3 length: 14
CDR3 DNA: TGTGCCAGCAGTGCTAGCGGCAGCACAGATACGCAGTATTTT
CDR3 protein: CASSASGSTDTQYF

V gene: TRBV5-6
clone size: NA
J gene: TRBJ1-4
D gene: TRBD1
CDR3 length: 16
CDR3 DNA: TGTGCCAGCAGCTTATTGAACAGGGGGCCAAATGAAAAACTGTTTTTT
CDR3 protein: CASSLLNRGPNEKLFF

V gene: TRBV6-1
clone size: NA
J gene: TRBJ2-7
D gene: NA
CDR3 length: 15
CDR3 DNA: TGTGCCAGCAGTGTAAATCAGGGATCTGAGTACGAGCAGTACTTC
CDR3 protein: CASSVNQGSEYEQYF

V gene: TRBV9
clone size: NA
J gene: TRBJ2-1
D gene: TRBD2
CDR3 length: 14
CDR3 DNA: TGTGCCAGCAGTGGGTCTAGCGGAGACAATGAGCAGTTCTTC
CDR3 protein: CASSGSSGDNEQFF

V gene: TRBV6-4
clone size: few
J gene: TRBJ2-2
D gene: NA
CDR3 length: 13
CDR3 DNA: TGTGCCAGCAGTCCGTCTAGCACCGGGGAGCTGTTTTTT
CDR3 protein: CASSPSSTGELFF

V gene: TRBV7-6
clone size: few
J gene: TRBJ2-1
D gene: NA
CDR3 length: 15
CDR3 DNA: TGTGCCAGCAGCCAGTCCGCGGGATCCTACAATGAGCAGTTCTTC
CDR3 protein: CASSQSAGSYNEQFF

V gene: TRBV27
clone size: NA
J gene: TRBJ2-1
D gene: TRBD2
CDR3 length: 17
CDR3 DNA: TGTGCCAGCAGGGCCGGGCTGGCTCTAGCGGGCTCCAATGAGCAGTTCTTC
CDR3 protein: CASRAGLALAGSNEQFF

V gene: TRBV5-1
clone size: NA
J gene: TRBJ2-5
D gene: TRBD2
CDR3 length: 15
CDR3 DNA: TGCGCCAGCAGCTTAATAGGGACTATAGGAGAGACCCAGTACTTC
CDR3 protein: CASSLIGTIGETQYF